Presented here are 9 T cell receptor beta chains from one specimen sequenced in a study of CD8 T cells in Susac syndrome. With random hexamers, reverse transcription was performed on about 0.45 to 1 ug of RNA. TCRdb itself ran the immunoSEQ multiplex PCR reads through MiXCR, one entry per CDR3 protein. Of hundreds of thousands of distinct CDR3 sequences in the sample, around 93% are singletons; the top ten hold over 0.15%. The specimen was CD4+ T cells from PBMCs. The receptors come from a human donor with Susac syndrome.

The CDR3 sequence is CSVESDRSSYEQYF. The CDR3 region has the DNA TGCAGCGTTGAATCCGACAGGAGTTCCTACGAGCAGTACTTC. The rearrangement links TRBV29-1 to TRBJ2-7; possibly TRBD1 for D (6 bases). This CDR3 is built from 14 residues. V shed 2 bases and J shed 1 base, with 12 bases lying between them. Germline values: CDR1 SQVTM, CDR2 ANQGSEA.

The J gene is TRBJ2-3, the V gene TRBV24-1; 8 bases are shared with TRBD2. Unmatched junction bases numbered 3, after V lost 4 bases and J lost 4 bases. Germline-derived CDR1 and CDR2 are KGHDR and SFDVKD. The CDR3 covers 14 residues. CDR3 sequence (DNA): TGTGCCACCAGTGACCGGGGGGGCGCAGATACGCAGTATTTT. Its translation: CATSDRGGADTQYF.

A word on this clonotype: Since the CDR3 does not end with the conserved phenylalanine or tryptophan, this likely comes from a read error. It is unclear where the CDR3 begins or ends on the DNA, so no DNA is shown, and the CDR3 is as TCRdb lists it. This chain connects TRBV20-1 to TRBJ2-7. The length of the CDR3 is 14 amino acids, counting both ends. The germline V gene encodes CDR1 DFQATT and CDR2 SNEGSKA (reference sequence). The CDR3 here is CSARDNRDPYEQYS.

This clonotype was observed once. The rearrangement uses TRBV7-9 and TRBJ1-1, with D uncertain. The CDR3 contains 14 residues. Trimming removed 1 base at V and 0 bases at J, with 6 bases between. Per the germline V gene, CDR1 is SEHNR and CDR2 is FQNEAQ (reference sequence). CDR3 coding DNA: TGTGCCAGCAGCTTAGAGGTACTGAACACTGAAGCTTTCTTT. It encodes CASSLEVLNTEAFF. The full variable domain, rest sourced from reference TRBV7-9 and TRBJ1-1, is DTGVSQNPRHKITKRGQNVTFRCDPISEHNRLYWYRQTLGQGPEFLTYFQNEAQLEKSRLLSDRFSAERPKGSFSTLEIQRTEQGDSAMYLCASSLEVLNTEAFFGQGTRLTVV.

The CDR3 here is CASSQIPRSSGNTIYF. The CDR3 nucleotides read TGCGCCAGCAGCCAAATTCCGCGGTCCTCTGGAAACACCATATATTTT. The chain carries TRBV4-1 and TRBJ1-3; D ambiguous. V shed 2 bases and J shed 0 bases, with 11 bases lying between them. The germline gives CDR1 MGHRA, CDR2 YSYEKL. The CDR3 consists of 16 residues.

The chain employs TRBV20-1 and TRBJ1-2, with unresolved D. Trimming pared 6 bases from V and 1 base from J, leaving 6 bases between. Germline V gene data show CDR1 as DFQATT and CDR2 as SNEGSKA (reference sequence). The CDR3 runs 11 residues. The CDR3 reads CSALSNYGYTF. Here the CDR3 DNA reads TGCAGTGCCCTCAGTAACTATGGCTACACCTTC.

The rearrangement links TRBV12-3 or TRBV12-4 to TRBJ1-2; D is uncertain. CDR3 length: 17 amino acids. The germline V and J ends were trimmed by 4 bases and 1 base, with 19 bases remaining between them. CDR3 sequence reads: CASSYPPDPEGNYGYTF. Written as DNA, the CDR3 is TGTGCCAGCAGTTATCCCCCAGACCCGGAGGGTAACTATGGCTACACCTTC.

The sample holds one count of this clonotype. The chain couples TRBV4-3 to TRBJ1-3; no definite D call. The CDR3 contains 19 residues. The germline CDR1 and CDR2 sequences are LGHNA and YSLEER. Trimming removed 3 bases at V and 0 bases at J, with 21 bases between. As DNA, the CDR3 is TGCGCCAGCAGCCAGACCCATGCGAACGGCTTATTCTCTGGAAACACCATATATTTT. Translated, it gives CASSQTHANGLFSGNTIYF.

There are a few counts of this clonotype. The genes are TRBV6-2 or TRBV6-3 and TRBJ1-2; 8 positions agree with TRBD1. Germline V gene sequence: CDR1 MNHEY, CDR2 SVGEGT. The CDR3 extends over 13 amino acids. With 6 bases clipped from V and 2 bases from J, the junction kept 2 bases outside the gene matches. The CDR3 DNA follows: TGTGCCAGCAGGCGGACAGGGAACTATGGCTACACCTTC. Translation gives CASRRTGNYGYTF.